These 32 T cell receptor beta chains originate from one sample sequenced in a study. TCRdb re-derived calls from the reads in MiXCR, one entry per CDR3 protein. Of 5,800 or so distinct CDR3 sequences in the sample, roughly 10% were seen once. Material for sequencing was CD4+ T cells from synovial fluid. The receptors shown here come from a human donor with rheumatoid arthritis.

At least ten counts were recorded for this clonotype. The chain has TRBV5-1 and TRBJ2-1; no clear D gene. Germline values: CDR1 SGHRS, CDR2 YFSETQ. The V end was cut by 4 bases, the J end by 4 bases, with 18 bases between. This CDR3 region has 16 residues. The CDR3 nucleotides read TGCGCCAGCAGCCTGTCCACACAGACCGTATACAATGAGCAGTTCTTC. Its translation: CASSLSTQTVYNEQFF.

Ten or more counts support this clonotype. The rearrangement links TRBV18 to TRBJ2-3, with 7 bases lining up with TRBD1. CDR1 and CDR2 from the germline V gene are KGHSH and LQKENI. CDR3 length: 15 residues. Trimming took 6 bases from V and 6 from J; bases not matched to a gene: 12. The CDR3 DNA is TGTGCCAGCTCGGGTGGGACAGCTTTAATGGATACGCAGTATTTT. Encoded protein: CASSGGTALMDTQYF. The variable domain in full, completed from reference TRBV18 and TRBJ2-3, reads NAGVMQNPRHLVRRRGQEARLRCSPMKGHSHVYWYRQLPEEGLKFMVYLQKENIIDESGMPKERFSAEFPKEGPSILRIQQVVRGDSAAYFCASSGGTALMDTQYFGPGTRLTVL.

This clonotype ranks as medium-sized. V and J are TRBV28 and TRBJ1-3, with D unresolved. Germline V gene sequence: CDR1 MDHEN, CDR2 SYDVKM. The CDR3 is 15 residues long. V was trimmed by 7 bases and J by 1 base, leaving 14 bases between them. The CDR3 protein is CASTSLVSSGNTIYF. Here the CDR3 DNA reads TGTGCCAGCACCTCGCTGGTCTCGTCTGGAAACACCATATATTTT.

In its sample, this clonotype ranks as large. The chain is built from TRBV7-2 and TRBJ2-1, with D possibly TRBD2 on 5 matching bases. The CDR3 spans 14 residues. Trimming cost V 7 bases and J 4 bases, with 14 bases left between them. Germline V lookup: CDR1 SGHTA, CDR2 FQGNSA. CDR3 residues: CASTLGSAYNEQFF. The CDR3 coding sequence is TGTGCCAGCACCCTAGGGAGCGCTTACAATGAGCAGTTCTTC.

This clonotype was counted ten times or more. The V gene is TRBV7-2, the J gene TRBJ2-7; 9 bases map to TRBD2. This CDR3 region has 15 residues. Trimming removed 1 base from V and 2 bases from J; junction bases left unmatched: 3. CDR1 and CDR2 (germline): SGHTA, FQGNSA. Here the CDR3 DNA reads TGTGCCAGCAGCTTAGGGGGCGGGAGGGCCTACGAGCAGTACTTC. Residues: CASSLGGGRAYEQYF.

This clonotype was seen more than once but under ten times. This chain links TRBV28 with TRBJ1-5; D may be TRBD1 (6 bases). Germline V gives CDR1 MDHEN, CDR2 SYDVKM. The CDR3 is made up of 14 amino acids. Between the trimmed V and J ends, which lost 6 bases and 4 bases, there was a span of 13 bases. The CDR3 nucleotides read TGTGCCAGCAGCCGTACACAGGGAAATCAGCCCCAGCATTTT. It is translated as CASSRTQGNQPQHF.

This clonotype was detected ten times or more. The rearrangement links TRBV6-2 or TRBV6-3 to TRBJ1-3, with no clear D. CDR1 and CDR2 from the germline V gene are MNHEY and SVGEGT. Trimming took off 2 bases at V and 2 bases at J, with 4 bases between the two ends. The CDR3 is 13 residues long. CDR3 amino acids: CASSYPPGNTIYF. The CDR3 region has the DNA TGTGCCAGCAGTTACCCCCCTGGAAACACCATATATTTT.

In its sample, this clonotype ranks as medium-sized. This sequence joins TRBV2 and TRBJ2-1; D uncertain. The germline CDR1 and CDR2 sequences are SNHLY and FYNNEI. The ends were cut back, 5 bases at V and 9 bases at J, with 11 bases in the middle. CDR3 length: 12 residues. The CDR3 coding sequence is TGTGCCAGCAGTTCCACCGGACCTGAGCAGTTCTTC. This gives the protein CASSSTGPEQFF.

This clonotype was counted between two and nine times. The gene calls are TRBV12-3 or TRBV12-4 and TRBJ1-2; D might be TRBD1 (5 bases). The CDR3 is 15 amino acids. Trimming stripped 5 bases from V and 4 bases from J, with 17 bases between. This CDR3 reads CASSPAGGILYGYTF. CDR3 nucleotides: TGTGCCAGCAGTCCAGCGGGGGGGATACTCTATGGCTACACCTTC.

This clonotype is medium-sized within its sample. This chain connects TRBV28 to TRBJ2-4; D not resolved. CDR1 is MDHEN and CDR2 is SYDVKM in the germline V gene. The CDR3 sequence is 15 residues long. The germline V and J ends were trimmed by 6 bases and 1 base, with 13 bases remaining between them. As DNA, the CDR3 is TGTGCCAGCAGGTCCGCGGACGGGGCCAAAAACATTCAGTACTTC. Protein sequence: CASRSADGAKNIQYF. Full variable domain (remainder filled in from reference TRBV28 and TRBJ2-4): DVKVTQSSRYLVKRTGEKVFLECVQDMDHENMFWYRQDPGLGLRLIYFSYDVKMKEKGDIPEGYSVSREKKERFSLILESASTNQTSMYLCASRSADGAKNIQYFGAGTRLSVL.

By frequency in the sample, this clonotype is medium-sized (0.01 to 0.1%). V usage is TRBV14 and J usage is TRBJ2-3; D possibly uses TRBD1 or TRBD2 (5 bases each). The CDR3 spans 18 residues. Germline lookup yields CDR1 SGHDN and CDR2 FVKESK. The ends were cut back, 0 bases at V and 2 bases at J, with 18 bases in the middle. The DNA of the CDR3 is TGTGCCAGCAGCCAAGATGGGACGCTCCCACTCTACACAGATACGCAGTATTTT. Its protein product is CASSQDGTLPLYTDTQYF. The variable domain in full, completed from reference TRBV14 and TRBJ2-3, reads EAGVTQFPSHSVIEKGQTVTLRCDPISGHDNLYWYRRVMGKEIKFLLHFVKESKQDESGMPNNRFLAERTGGTYSTLKVQPAELEDSGVYFCASSQDGTLPLYTDTQYFGPGTRLTVL.

V gene TRBV6-5 combines with J gene TRBJ2-1; the D gene could be TRBD1 or TRBD2 (5 bases each). The germline V gene encodes CDR1 MNHEY and CDR2 SVGAGI. The V end lost 2 bases, the J end lost 10 bases, and 24 bases lay between the germline ends. The CDR3 contains 17 residues. CDR3 sequence (DNA): TGTGCCAGCAGTTACGGGTCGGGGCTAGTGGGATCTACCGAGCAGTTCTTC. Its translation is CASSYGSGLVGSTEQFF.

As for this clonotype: A single base separates this from a much larger clone, so it may be a read error. V gene TRBV10-2 combines with J gene TRBJ2-7; 9 positions match TRBD2. This CDR3 has 13 amino acids. From germline, CDR1 is WSHSY and CDR2 SAAADI. The CDR3 nucleotides read TGCGCCCGCAGTAGCGGGAGATCGTACGAGCAGTACTTC. It is translated as CARSSGRSYEQYF.

There are many counts of this clonotype. The chain links TRBV20-1 to TRBJ2-7; perhaps D is TRBD1 or TRBD2 (5 bases each). Germline V lookup: CDR1 DFQATT, CDR2 SNEGSKA (reference sequence). The CDR3 runs 17 residues. Trimming removed 0 bases from V and 2 bases from J, with 20 bases in between. For the CDR3, the DNA is TGCAGTGCTAGAGAGAGGGTAGGAGACAGTCAAACCTACGAGCAGTACTTC. It codes for CSARERVGDSQTYEQYF.

This clonotype was counted at least ten times. The V call is TRBV18, the J call TRBJ1-3, with TRBD1 identical over 7 bases. V dropped 2 bases and J dropped 2; count of bases not matched to a gene: 6. Germline loops: CDR1 KGHSH, CDR2 LQKENI. This CDR3 is 16 amino acids long. The CDR3 loop reads CASSPSTGAAGNTIYF. DNA for the CDR3: TGTGCCAGCTCACCATCCACAGGGGCGGCTGGAAACACCATATATTTT.

Relative to its sample, this clonotype is medium-sized. V usage is TRBV9 and J usage is TRBJ1-1; D not certain. The germline CDR1 and CDR2 sequences are SGDLS and YYNGEE. V was cut by 4 bases and J by 4 bases, with 14 bases left in between. The CDR3 loop spans 14 amino acids. The CDR3 sequence is CASSSGLDGTEAFF. Here the CDR3 DNA reads TGTGCCAGCAGCTCCGGGCTAGACGGCACTGAAGCTTTCTTT.

Relative to its sample, this clonotype is medium-sized (0.01 to 0.1%). This chain joins TRBV20-1 and TRBJ2-1; 11 bases align to TRBD2. V lost 1 base to trimming and J lost 6 bases; unmatched junction nucleotides: 17. Germline lookup yields CDR1 DFQATT and CDR2 SNEGSKA (reference sequence). The CDR3 covers 19 residues. This CDR3 reads CSARGEGGEPGLAANEQFF. CDR3 in DNA: TGCAGTGCTAGAGGGGAAGGGGGAGAGCCGGGACTAGCGGCCAATGAGCAGTTCTTC.

About this clonotype: Given a much more abundant clone one base away, this may be a read error. The chain has TRBV12-3 or TRBV12-4 and TRBJ1-2; no reliable D call. This CDR3 region has 13 residues. The V end lost 6 bases, the J end lost 8 bases, and 16 bases lay between the germline ends. The CDR3 region has the DNA TGTGCCAGCAGCACAACCCCACCGGAGGGCTACACCTTC. It yields the protein CASSTTPPEGYTF.

This clonotype was seen repeatedly, ten times or more. The chain uses TRBV6-2 or TRBV6-3 and TRBJ1-4, with TRBD1 matching 10 bases. Per the germline V gene, CDR1 is MNHEY and CDR2 is SVGEGT. V lost 6 bases and J lost 6; bases outside the gene matches: 4. CDR3 length: 14 residues. CDR3 sequence: CASRSGTGDEKLFF. The CDR3 DNA reads TGTGCCAGCAGGTCCGGGACAGGGGATGAAAAACTGTTTTTT.

This clonotype ranks as medium-sized. The CDR3 here is CASSLSTDQPQHF. CDR3 DNA sequence: TGTGCCAGCAGCTTAAGCACCGATCAGCCCCAGCATTTT. The rearrangement links TRBV7-2 to TRBJ1-5, with unresolved D. V was cut by 2 bases and J by 5 bases, with 7 bases left in between. This CDR3 has 13 residues. CDR1 is SGHTA, CDR2 FQGNSA, per germline.

Many counts were recorded for this clonotype. The CDR3 nucleotides read TGTGCCACCAGTGTATATGGAAACGGGGAGCTGTTTTTT. Translated: CATSVYGNGELFF. The rearrangement uses TRBV24-1 and TRBJ2-2, with D unresolved. Trimming cost V 5 bases and J 7 bases, with 10 bases left between them. Germline CDR1 is KGHDR and CDR2 is SFDVKD. The CDR3 consists of 13 residues.

Relative to its sample, this clonotype is medium-sized. The V gene is TRBV12-3 or TRBV12-4, the J gene TRBJ1-4; 8 bases match TRBD1. The V gene end was trimmed by 3 bases and the J gene end by 8 bases; junction bases not matched to a gene: 8. There are 15 residues in the CDR3. CDR3 sequence reads: CASSFASGGTEKLFF. CDR3 sequence (DNA): TGTGCCAGCAGTTTCGCGTCAGGGGGCACGGAAAAACTGTTTTTT.

The chain has TRBV18 and TRBJ2-4, with unresolved D. This CDR3 contains 14 residues. Trimming shortened V by 4 bases and J by 0 bases, and 7 bases separated the two germline ends. The germline gives CDR1 KGHSH, CDR2 LQKENI. The CDR3 coding sequence is TGTGCCAGCTCACTAGGAATAGCCAAAAACATTCAGTACTTC. It specifies CASSLGIAKNIQYF.

This clonotype is medium-sized within its sample. The gene calls are TRBV5-4 and TRBJ2-1; D perhaps matches TRBD2 (6 bases). The germline V gene encodes CDR1 SGHNT and CDR2 YYREEE (reference sequence). V lost 6 bases, J lost 2 bases, and 21 bases lay in between. The CDR3 consists of 17 residues. In nucleotides, the CDR3 is TGTGCCAGCACCCCTACCGGGGGAGTGGGGACCTACAATGAGCAGTTCTTC. Protein sequence: CASTPTGGVGTYNEQFF.

This clonotype showed up many times. The rearrangement joins TRBV7-6 to TRBJ2-7; 9 bases agree with TRBD2. V lost 5 bases to trimming and J lost 6 bases; unmatched junction nucleotides: 8. In germline, CDR1 is SGHVS, CDR2 FNYEAQ. This CDR3 has 14 amino acids. Here the CDR3 DNA reads TGTGCCAGCAGCGTCGGAGCGGGGGGCATCGAGCAGTACTTC. Translation gives CASSVGAGGIEQYF.

The chain is built from TRBV7-2 and TRBJ1-1, with D possibly matching TRBD1 (6 bases). CDR1 and CDR2 (germline): SGHTA, FQGNSA. The CDR3 is made up of 14 amino acids. V was cut by 5 bases and J by 0 bases, with 10 bases left in between. The CDR3 sequence: CASSRDTMNTEAFF. CDR3 bases: TGTGCCAGCAGCCGGGACACGATGAACACTGAAGCTTTCTTT.

This clonotype rates as medium-sized. The V gene is TRBV5-4, the J gene TRBJ2-2, with 8 positions matching TRBD1. CDR1 and CDR2 (germline): SGHNT, YYREEE (reference sequence). This CDR3 comprises 16 residues. V lost 4 bases to trimming and J lost 0 bases; unmatched junction nucleotides: 5. The CDR3 sequence is CASSTNRGANTGELFF. The CDR3 DNA follows: TGTGCCAGCAGCACCAACAGGGGGGCGAACACCGGGGAGCTGTTTTTT.

By share, this clonotype counts as medium-sized (0.01 to 0.1%). The genes are TRBV24-1 and TRBJ2-7, with 10 bases fitting TRBD1. This CDR3 has 14 amino acids. Germline loops: CDR1 KGHDR, CDR2 SFDVKD. Trimming cost V 9 bases and J 3 bases; bases outside gene matches: 7. DNA for the CDR3: TGTGCCACCCGCGGGGGGACAGGGGACTACGAGCAGTACTTC. This translates into CATRGGTGDYEQYF.

This clonotype was recorded many times. V is TRBV7-2 and J is TRBJ1-5, with 8 nucleotides matching TRBD1. J lost 3 bases, V lost 5 bases, and 6 bases had no gene match. There are 15 residues in the CDR3. In germline, CDR1 is SGHTA, CDR2 FQGNSA. The CDR3 region is CASSENRGYNQPQHF. DNA for the CDR3: TGTGCCAGCAGCGAAAACAGGGGGTACAATCAGCCCCAGCATTTT.

The chain is built from TRBV19 and TRBJ2-2, with 14 bases lining up with TRBD2. V was pared by 5 bases and J by 5 bases, with 4 bases of the junction left unmatched. Germline values: CDR1 LNHDA, CDR2 SQIVND (reference sequence). The CDR3 has 16 residues. For the CDR3, the DNA is TGTGCCAGTAGTCGACTAGCGGGAGGGCCAACCGGGGAGCTGTTTTTT. Translating it yields CASSRLAGGPTGELFF.

This clonotype was counted at least ten times. V is TRBV24-1 and J is TRBJ2-1; TRBD1 agrees at 7 bases. With 4 bases clipped from V and 5 bases from J, the junction kept 4 bases outside the gene matches. Per germline, CDR1 KGHDR and CDR2 SFDVKD. The CDR3 loop spans 14 amino acids. The CDR3 sequence: CATSDGTVNNEQFF. The CDR3 region has the DNA TGTGCCACCAGTGACGGGACAGTTAACAATGAGCAGTTCTTC.

V usage is TRBV10-2 and J usage is TRBJ2-1, with 11 nucleotides matching TRBD2. Germline V gene data show CDR1 as WSHSY and CDR2 as SAAADI. With 10 bases clipped from V and 9 bases from J, the junction kept 11 bases outside the gene matches. This CDR3 has 14 amino acids. Written as DNA, the CDR3 is TGCGCCACCGGGGAGGCTAGCGGGAGGCTTGAGCAGTTCTTC. Residues: CATGEASGRLEQFF.